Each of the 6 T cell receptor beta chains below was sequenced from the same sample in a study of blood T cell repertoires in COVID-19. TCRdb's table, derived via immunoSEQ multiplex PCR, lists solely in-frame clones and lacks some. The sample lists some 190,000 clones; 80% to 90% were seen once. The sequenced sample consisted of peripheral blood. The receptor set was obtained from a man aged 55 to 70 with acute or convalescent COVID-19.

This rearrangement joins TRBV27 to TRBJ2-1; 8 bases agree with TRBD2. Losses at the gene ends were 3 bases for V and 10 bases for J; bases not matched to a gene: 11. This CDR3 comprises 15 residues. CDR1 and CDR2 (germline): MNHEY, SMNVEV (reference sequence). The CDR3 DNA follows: TGTGCCAGCAGTTTTGACGGGAGGGCCTCCAGGGAGCAGTTCTTC. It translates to CASSFDGRASREQFF.

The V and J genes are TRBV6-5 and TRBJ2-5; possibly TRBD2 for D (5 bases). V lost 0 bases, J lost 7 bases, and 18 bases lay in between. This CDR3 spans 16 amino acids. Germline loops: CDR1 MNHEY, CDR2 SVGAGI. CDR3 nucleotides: TGTGCCAGCAGTTACTCGACTGTCGGGAATTTCGGGACCCAGTACTTC. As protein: CASSYSTVGNFGTQYF.

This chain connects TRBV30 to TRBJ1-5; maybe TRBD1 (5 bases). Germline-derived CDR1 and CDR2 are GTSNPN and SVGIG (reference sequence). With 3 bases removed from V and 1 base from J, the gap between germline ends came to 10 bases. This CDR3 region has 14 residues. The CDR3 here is CAWRGRGSNQPQHF. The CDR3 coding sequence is TGTGCCTGGAGGGGGAGGGGAAGCAATCAGCCCCAGCATTTT.

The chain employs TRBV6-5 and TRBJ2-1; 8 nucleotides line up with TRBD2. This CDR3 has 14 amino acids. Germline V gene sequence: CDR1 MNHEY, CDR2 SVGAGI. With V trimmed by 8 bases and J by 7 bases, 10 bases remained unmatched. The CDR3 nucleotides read TGTGCCAGCCGATTGGCGAGCGGGAGTAATGAGCAGTTCTTC. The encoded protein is CASRLASGSNEQFF.

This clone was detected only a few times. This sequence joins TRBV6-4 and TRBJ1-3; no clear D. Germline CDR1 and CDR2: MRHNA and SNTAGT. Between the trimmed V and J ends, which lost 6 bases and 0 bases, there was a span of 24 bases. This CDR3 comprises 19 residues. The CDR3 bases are TGTGCCAGCAGCGAAAATACAGTCGTTGGTCCAGTCTCTGGAAACACCATATATTTT. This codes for CASSENTVVGPVSGNTIYF.

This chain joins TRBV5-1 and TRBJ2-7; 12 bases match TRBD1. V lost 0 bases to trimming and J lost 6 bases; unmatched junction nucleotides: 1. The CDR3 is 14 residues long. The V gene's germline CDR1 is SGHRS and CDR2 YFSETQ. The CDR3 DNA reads TGCGCCAGCAGCTTGGGGGACAGGGGGCTCGAGCAGTACTTC. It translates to CASSLGDRGLEQYF.